This record covers a single T cell receptor beta chain. This specimen comes from a study of control samples from healthy donors and cancer patients. Profiling relied on immunoSEQ multiplex PCR, and the TCRdb table lists in-frame clones only, not all of them. The data show more than 25,000 clones, 94% seen once. The CDR3 has 15 amino acids. Trimming removed 1 base at V and 3 bases at J, with 13 bases between. The germline V gene has CDR1 MGHRA and CDR2 YSYEKL. Source material: blood. This TCR was sampled from a man aged 60-69 years in good health. This chain links TRBV4-1 with TRBJ2-7; D may correspond to TRBD1 or TRBD2 (5 bases each). The CDR3: CASSQVHPGSYEQYF. The DNA of the CDR3 is TGCGCCAGCAGCCAAGTTCACCCAGGGAGCTACGAGCAGTACTTC.